The sequence of this TCR beta chain was determined in a study of identical twins. Findings and limits, study-wide: Out-of-frame alpha sequences shared by twins were enriched for low generation probability. Beta clonotypes that were abundant in cord blood contained fewer insertions, a pattern absent from memory repertoires.

The V end was cut by 4 bases, the J end by 7 bases, with 17 bases between. The CDR3 sequence is 15 residues long. Germline V lookup: CDR1 MRHNA, CDR2 SNTAGT. TCRdb passed the 5' RACE reads through MiXCR, listing each CDR3 protein once. Of some 900,000 distinct CDR3 sequences in the sample, around 12% were seen once. This clonotype was detected only a few times. Its cognate antigen is unknown. These data also featured in a second study, about yellow fever vaccine responses in identical twins.

The sequenced material came from PBMCs. The J gene is TRBJ2-1, the V gene TRBV6-4, with D perhaps matching TRBD1 or TRBD2 (6 bases each). The receptor's source is a woman aged 18-35 years in good health. CDR3 region: CASSGLWGAGNEQFF. The CDR3 DNA sequence: TGTGCCAGCAGTGGCTTGTGGGGGGCCGGGAATGAGCAGTTCTTC.